The clone carrying this T cell receptor (beta chain) has only a few counts. Its specificity is not known. This record belongs to a study of T cells after yellow fever vaccination. CDR1 is SEHNR and CDR2 is FQNEAQ in the germline V gene (reference sequence). The CDR3 is made up of 12 amino acids. V lost 8 bases, J lost 3 bases, and 11 bases lay in between. The authors made TCR cDNA by 5'RACE template switching, adding a universal primer site and UMIs. TCRdb re-called the 5' RACE reads with MiXCR, one entry per CDR3 protein. The sample yields roughly 330,000 distinct CDR3 sequences, 3.5% to 4.5% seen once. Study results and caveats: Faster peaking, at day 5 versus 15, marked a secondary response that was weaker.

The chain has TRBV7-9 and TRBJ2-7; D is ambiguous. The receptor's source is a man aged 18 to 35 who received the YFV17D yellow fever vaccine. This specimen consisted of PBMCs, obtained 5 days after the yellow fever booster vaccination. In nucleotides, the CDR3 is TGTGCCAGCGGTACGGTAGTCTACGAGCAGTACTTC. Translation: CASGTVVYEQYF.